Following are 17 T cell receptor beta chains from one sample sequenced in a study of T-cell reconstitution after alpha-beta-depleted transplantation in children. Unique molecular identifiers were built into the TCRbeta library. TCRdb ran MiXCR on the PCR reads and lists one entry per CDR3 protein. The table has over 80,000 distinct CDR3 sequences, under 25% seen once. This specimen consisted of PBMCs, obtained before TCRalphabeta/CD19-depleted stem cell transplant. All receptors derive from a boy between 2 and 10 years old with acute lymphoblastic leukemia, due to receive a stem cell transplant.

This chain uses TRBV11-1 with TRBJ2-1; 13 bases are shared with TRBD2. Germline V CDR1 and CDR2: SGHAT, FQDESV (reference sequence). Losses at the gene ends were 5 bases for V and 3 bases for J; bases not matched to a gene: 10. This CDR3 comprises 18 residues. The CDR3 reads CASSPGLAGVSGYNEQFF. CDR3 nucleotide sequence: TGTGCCAGCAGCCCCGGACTAGCGGGAGTAAGCGGCTACAATGAGCAGTTCTTC.

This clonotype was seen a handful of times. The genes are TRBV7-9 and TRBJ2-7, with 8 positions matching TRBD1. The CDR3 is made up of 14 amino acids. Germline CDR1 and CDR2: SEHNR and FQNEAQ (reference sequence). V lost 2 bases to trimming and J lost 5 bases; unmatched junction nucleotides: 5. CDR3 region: CASSLTQGAHEQYF. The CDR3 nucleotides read TGTGCCAGCAGCTTAACTCAGGGGGCCCACGAGCAGTACTTC.

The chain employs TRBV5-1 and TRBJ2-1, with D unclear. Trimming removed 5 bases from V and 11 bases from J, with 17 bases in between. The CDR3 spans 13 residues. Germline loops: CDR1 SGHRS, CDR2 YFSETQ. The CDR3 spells CASSLGSCGKQFF. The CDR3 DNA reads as TGCGCCAGCAGTTTAGGATCATGTGGGAAGCAGTTCTTC.

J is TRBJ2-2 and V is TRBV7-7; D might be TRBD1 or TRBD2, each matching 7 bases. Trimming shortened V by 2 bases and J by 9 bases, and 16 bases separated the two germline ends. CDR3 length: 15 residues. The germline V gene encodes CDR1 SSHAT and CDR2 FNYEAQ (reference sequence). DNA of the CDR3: TGTGCCAGCAGCTTAACAGGGGAGGGCCACCGGGAGCTGTTTTTT. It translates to CASSLTGEGHRELFF.

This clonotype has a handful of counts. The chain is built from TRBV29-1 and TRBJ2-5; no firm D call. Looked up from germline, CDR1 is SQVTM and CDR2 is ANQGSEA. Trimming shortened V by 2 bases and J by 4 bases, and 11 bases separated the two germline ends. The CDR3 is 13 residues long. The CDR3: CSVEKDVGETQYF. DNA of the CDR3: TGCAGCGTTGAAAAGGATGTGGGAGAGACCCAGTACTTC.

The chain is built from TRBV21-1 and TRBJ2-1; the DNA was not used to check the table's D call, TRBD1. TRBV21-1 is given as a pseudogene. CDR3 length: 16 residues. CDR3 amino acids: CASSKVWGREANEQFF. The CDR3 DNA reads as TGTGCCAGCAGCAAAGTTTGGGGCAGGGAGGCCAATGAGCAGTTCTTC.

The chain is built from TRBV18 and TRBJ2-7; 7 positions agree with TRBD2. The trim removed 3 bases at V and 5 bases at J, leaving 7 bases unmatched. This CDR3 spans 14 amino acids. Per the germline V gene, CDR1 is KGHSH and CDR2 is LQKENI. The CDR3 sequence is CASSPVERGNEQYF. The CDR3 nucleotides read TGTGCCAGCTCACCGGTAGAGCGGGGAAACGAGCAGTACTTC.

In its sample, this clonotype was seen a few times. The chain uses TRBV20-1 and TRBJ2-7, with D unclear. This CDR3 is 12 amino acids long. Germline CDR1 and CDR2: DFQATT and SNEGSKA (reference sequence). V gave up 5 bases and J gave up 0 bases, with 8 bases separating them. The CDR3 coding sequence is TGCAGTGCTTTACAGAGCTCCTACGAGCAGTACTTC. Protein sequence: CSALQSSYEQYF.

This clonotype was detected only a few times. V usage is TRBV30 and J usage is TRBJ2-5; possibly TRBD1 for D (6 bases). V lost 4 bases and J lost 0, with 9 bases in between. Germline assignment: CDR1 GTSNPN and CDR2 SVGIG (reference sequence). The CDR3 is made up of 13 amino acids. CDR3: CAWMRGYQETQYF. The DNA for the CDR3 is TGTGCCTGGATGAGGGGGTACCAAGAGACCCAGTACTTC.

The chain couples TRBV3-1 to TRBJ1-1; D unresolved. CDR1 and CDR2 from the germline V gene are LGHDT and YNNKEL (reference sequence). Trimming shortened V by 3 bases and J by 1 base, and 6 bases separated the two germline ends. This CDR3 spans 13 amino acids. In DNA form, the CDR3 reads TGTGCCAGCAGCCAGGGTCCGAACACTGAAGCTTTCTTT. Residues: CASSQGPNTEAFF.

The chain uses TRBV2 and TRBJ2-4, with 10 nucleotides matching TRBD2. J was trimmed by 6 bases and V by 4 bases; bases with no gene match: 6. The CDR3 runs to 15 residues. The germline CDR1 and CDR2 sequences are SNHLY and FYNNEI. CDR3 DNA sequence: TGTGCCAGCAGTGGGACTAGCGGAGGGGGAAACATTCAGTACTTC. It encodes CASSGTSGGGNIQYF.

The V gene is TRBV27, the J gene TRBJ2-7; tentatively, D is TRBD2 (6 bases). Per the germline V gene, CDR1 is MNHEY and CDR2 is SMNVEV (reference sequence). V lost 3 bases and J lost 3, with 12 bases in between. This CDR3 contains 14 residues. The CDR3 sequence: CASSLYSGLYEQYF. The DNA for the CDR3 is TGTGCCAGCAGTTTGTACTCGGGACTCTACGAGCAGTACTTC.

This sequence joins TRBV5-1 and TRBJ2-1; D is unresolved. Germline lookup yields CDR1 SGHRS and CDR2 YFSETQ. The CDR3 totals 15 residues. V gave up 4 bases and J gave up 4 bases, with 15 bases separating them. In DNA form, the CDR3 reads TGCGCCAGCAGCAAGACTTTCGAATTATACAATGAGCAGTTCTTC. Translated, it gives CASSKTFELYNEQFF.

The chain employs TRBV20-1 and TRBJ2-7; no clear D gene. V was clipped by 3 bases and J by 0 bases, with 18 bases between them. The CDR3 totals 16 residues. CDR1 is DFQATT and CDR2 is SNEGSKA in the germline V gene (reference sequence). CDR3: CSARFSGGYSSYEQYF. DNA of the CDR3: TGCAGTGCTAGGTTCTCGGGCGGATACAGCTCCTACGAGCAGTACTTC.

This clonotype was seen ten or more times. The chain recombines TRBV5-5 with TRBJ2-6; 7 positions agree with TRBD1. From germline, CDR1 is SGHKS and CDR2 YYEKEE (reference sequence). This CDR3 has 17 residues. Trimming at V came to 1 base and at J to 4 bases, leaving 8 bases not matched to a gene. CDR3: CASSLTHRGVGANVLTF. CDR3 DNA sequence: TGTGCCAGCAGCTTGACCCACAGGGGAGTAGGGGCCAACGTCCTGACTTTC.

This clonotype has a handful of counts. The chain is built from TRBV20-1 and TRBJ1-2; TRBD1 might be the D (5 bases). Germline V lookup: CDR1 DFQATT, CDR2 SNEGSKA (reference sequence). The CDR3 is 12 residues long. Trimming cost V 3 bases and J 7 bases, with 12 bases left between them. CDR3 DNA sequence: TGCAGTGCTAGGGGGGGAAACGGTGGCTACACCTTC. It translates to CSARGGNGGYTF.

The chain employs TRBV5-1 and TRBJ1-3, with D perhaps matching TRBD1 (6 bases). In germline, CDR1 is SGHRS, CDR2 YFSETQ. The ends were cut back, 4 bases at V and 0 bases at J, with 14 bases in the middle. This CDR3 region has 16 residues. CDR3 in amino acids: CASSLNRALSGNTIYF. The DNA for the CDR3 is TGCGCCAGCAGCCTAAACAGGGCCCTCTCTGGAAACACCATATATTTT. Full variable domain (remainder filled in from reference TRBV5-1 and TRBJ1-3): KAGVTQTPRYLIKTRGQQVTLSCSPISGHRSVSWYQQTPGQGLQFLFEYFSETQRNKGNFPGRFSGRQFSNSRSEMNVSTLELGDSALYLCASSLNRALSGNTIYFGEGSWLTVV.